These 18 T cell receptor beta chains came from one sample sequenced in a study of T-cell reconstitution after alpha-beta-depleted transplantation in children. Unique molecular identifiers tagged the TCRbeta library. One entry per CDR3 protein results from TCRdb running MiXCR on the PCR reads. The sample carries about 830,000 distinct CDR3 sequences, less than 20% recorded once. Material: PBMCs, mostly from graft donor cells, obtained 360 days after TCRalphabeta/CD19-depleted stem cell transplant. Receptors originate from a male patient under 18 who had a stem cell transplant for acute lymphoblastic leukemia, so the T cells may come from the graft donor.

This clonotype was seen just once. This could be a read error, since a much larger clone is one nucleotide away. This chain joins TRBV5-1 and TRBJ1-4; D is possibly TRBD1 (5 bases). This CDR3 comprises 15 residues. The V gene's germline CDR1 is SGHRS and CDR2 YFSETQ. This CDR3 reads CASSPTGATNEKLSF. The DNA for the CDR3 is TGCGCCAGCAGCCCTACTGGGGCCACTAATGAAAAACTGTCTTTT. The variable domain in full, with the rest retrieved from reference TRBV5-1 and TRBJ1-4, is KAGVTQTPRYLIKTRGQQVTLSCSPISGHRSVSWYQQTPGQGLQFLFEYFSETQRNKGNFPGRFSGRQFSNSRSEMNVSTLELGDSALYLCASSPTGATNEKLSFGSGTQLSVL.

The chain employs TRBV6-2 or TRBV6-3 and TRBJ2-7; D gene ambiguous. The germline V gene encodes CDR1 MNHEY and CDR2 SVGEGT. The CDR3 is 12 residues long. The V gene lost 6 bases and the J gene lost 0 bases, with 6 bases spanning the gap. The CDR3 sequence is CASSILSYEQYF. The CDR3 nucleotides are TGTGCCAGCAGCATCCTCTCCTACGAGCAGTACTTC.

The chain joins TRBV7-9 to TRBJ2-1; possibly TRBD1 or TRBD2 for D (5 bases each). V shed 4 bases and J shed 8 bases, with 18 bases lying between them. Germline V CDR1 and CDR2: SEHNR, FQNEAQ (reference sequence). CDR3 length: 15 amino acids. This chain's CDR3 is CASSSIAVEGYEQFF. CDR3 in DNA: TGTGCCAGCAGCTCCATAGCAGTAGAGGGGTATGAGCAGTTCTTC.

This clonotype was counted only a few times. The chain couples TRBV5-1 to TRBJ1-4; D is undetermined. V was clipped by 1 base and J by 8 bases, with 9 bases between them. Germline V gene data show CDR1 as SGHRS and CDR2 as YFSETQ. The CDR3 loop spans 13 amino acids. The CDR3 DNA is TGCGCCAGCAGCTTGAGGTGGTCGGAAAAACTGTTTTTT. It encodes CASSLRWSEKLFF. The whole variable domain, filled in from reference TRBV5-1 and TRBJ1-4, reads KAGVTQTPRYLIKTRGQQVTLSCSPISGHRSVSWYQQTPGQGLQFLFEYFSETQRNKGNFPGRFSGRQFSNSRSEMNVSTLELGDSALYLCASSLRWSEKLFFGSGTQLSVL.

Only a few counts were recorded for this clonotype. The chain carries TRBV7-6 and TRBJ2-7; TRBD2 matches 8 bases. The CDR3 runs 15 residues. Trimming cost V 4 bases and J 3 bases; bases outside gene matches: 8. Germline V gene data show CDR1 as SGHVS and CDR2 as FNYEAQ. The CDR3 spells CASSSEGTRGYEQYF. The CDR3 region has the DNA TGTGCCAGCAGCTCAGAAGGGACTAGGGGCTACGAGCAGTACTTC.

V usage is TRBV7-9 and J usage is TRBJ2-7, with D hard to call. Trimming pared 5 bases from V and 2 bases from J, leaving 19 bases between. This CDR3 comprises 16 residues. Germline V lookup: CDR1 SEHNR, CDR2 FQNEAQ (reference sequence). DNA of the CDR3: TGTGCCAGCAGCCCCGTCCGGCTCCTAGGGCCCTACGAGCAGTACTTC. Translation gives CASSPVRLLGPYEQYF.

The chain carries TRBV15 and TRBJ1-5; D is ambiguous. CDR1 LNHNV and CDR2 YYDKDF come from the germline V gene (reference sequence). Between the trimmed V and J ends, which lost 0 bases and 3 bases, there was a span of 9 bases. This CDR3 comprises 15 residues. The CDR3 DNA reads as TGTGCCACCAGCAGAGATGGACGGAACAATCAGCCCCAGCATTTT. Protein: CATSRDGRNNQPQHF. Based on the CDR3 plus reference TRBV15 and TRBJ1-5, the full variable domain is DAMVIQNPRYQVTQFGKPVTLSCSQTLNHNVMYWYQQKSSQAPKLLFHYYDKDFNNEADTPDNFQSRRPNTSFCFLDIRSPGLGDTAMYLCATSRDGRNNQPQHFGDGTRLSIL.

There are a few counts of this clonotype. The chain recombines TRBV27 with TRBJ2-1, with 7 bases lining up with TRBD2. V lost 5 bases, J lost 10 bases, and 11 bases stayed unmatched. This CDR3 comprises 14 residues. The germline gives CDR1 MNHEY, CDR2 SMNVEV (reference sequence). The CDR3 nucleotides are TGTGCCAGCAGTCGGCCGGGACTAACCCAGGAGCAGTTCTTC. It yields the protein CASSRPGLTQEQFF.

The J gene is TRBJ2-3, the V gene TRBV9; D is uncertain. The V and J ends lost 4 bases and 2 bases respectively, with 11 bases between them. The CDR3 spans 14 residues. CDR1 is SGDLS and CDR2 is YYNGEE in the germline V gene. As DNA, the CDR3 is TGTGCCAGCAGCCTCGGATCCGTCACAGATACGCAGTATTTT. Translation gives CASSLGSVTDTQYF.

The gene calls are TRBV9 and TRBJ2-7; no clear D gene. The V gene lost 0 bases and the J gene lost 2 bases, with 9 bases spanning the gap. The V gene's germline CDR1 is SGDLS and CDR2 YYNGEE. The CDR3 runs to 14 residues. The CDR3 spells CASSVGYFPYEQYF. As DNA, the CDR3 is TGTGCCAGCAGCGTAGGTTACTTCCCCTACGAGCAGTACTTC.

Only a few counts were recorded for this clonotype. The chain joins TRBV20-1 to TRBJ2-7, with D possibly being TRBD1 (6 bases). V was shortened by 0 bases and J by 4 bases, with 13 bases between the two germline ends. This CDR3 is built from 14 residues. The V gene's germline CDR1 is DFQATT and CDR2 SNEGSKA (reference sequence). This chain's CDR3 is CSARDGGQPYEQYF. CDR3 DNA: TGCAGTGCTAGAGATGGAGGACAGCCGTACGAGCAGTACTTC.

In its sample, this clonotype was seen a few times. The gene calls are TRBV29-1 and TRBJ2-4; D is possibly TRBD2 (6 bases). In germline, CDR1 is SQVTM, CDR2 ANQGSEA. This CDR3 is 14 amino acids long. The V gene lost 0 bases and the J gene lost 3 bases, with 9 bases spanning the gap. CDR3 bases: TGCAGCGTTGAAGATCCCGGGGGCAAAAACATTCAGTACTTC. It specifies CSVEDPGGKNIQYF.

J is TRBJ2-7 and V is TRBV10-3; a possible D gene is TRBD2 (5 bases). The germline CDR1 and CDR2 sequences are ENHRY and SYGVKD. The CDR3 loop spans 15 amino acids. The V and J ends lost 6 bases and 2 bases respectively, with 17 bases between them. The CDR3 coding sequence is TGTGCCATCAGAAACCCGGGCGGGTTCCCCTACGAGCAGTACTTC. This gives the protein CAIRNPGGFPYEQYF.

Ten or more counts support this clonotype. DNA of the CDR3: TGTGCCAGCAGTTATCTAGCGGGAGTTTGGACCGGGGAGCTGTTTTTT. Its protein product is CASSYLAGVWTGELFF. The V and J genes are TRBV6-5 and TRBJ2-2; 10 bases are shared with TRBD2. The CDR3 is 16 residues long. After removal of 3 bases from V and 5 bases from J, the junction contained 6 bases not matched to a gene. CDR1 is MNHEY and CDR2 is SVGAGI in the germline V gene.

This sequence joins TRBV7-3 and TRBJ2-3; perhaps TRBD2 as D (6 bases). Germline loops: CDR1 SGHTA, CDR2 FQGTGA. The germline V and J ends were trimmed by 5 bases and 6 bases, with 18 bases remaining between them. This CDR3 spans 15 amino acids. CDR3 loop: CASSLDGLLGDTQYF. The CDR3 DNA sequence: TGTGCCAGCAGCCTAGATGGACTACTGGGGGATACGCAGTATTTT.

This clonotype was seen many times. The gene calls are TRBV7-9 and TRBJ2-2; no definite D call. Germline loops: CDR1 SEHNR, CDR2 FQNEAQ (reference sequence). Trimming removed 5 bases from V and 2 bases from J, with 15 bases in between. The CDR3 has 16 amino acids. CDR3 bases: TGTGCCAGCAGCCCACACCAGCGAGACAACACCGGGGAGCTGTTTTTT. Protein: CASSPHQRDNTGELFF.

A few counts support this clonotype. The J gene is TRBJ1-3, the V gene TRBV4-1; D remains unclear. Germline-derived CDR1 and CDR2 are MGHRA and YSYEKL. The CDR3 has 15 amino acids. V shed 4 bases and J shed 0 bases, with 10 bases lying between them. CDR3 amino acids: CASSPRSASGNTIYF. DNA for the CDR3: TGCGCCAGCAGCCCCAGGTCCGCCTCTGGAAACACCATATATTTT.

There are many counts of this clonotype. The chain links TRBV6-2 or TRBV6-3 to TRBJ2-4; the match to TRBD2 covers 11 bases. The CDR3 has 14 residues. CDR1 MNHEY and CDR2 SVGEGT come from the germline V gene. The V segment lost 5 bases and the J segment 9 bases; nucleotides outside the gene matches: 6. The CDR3 nucleotides read TGTGCCAGCAGTACCGGGACTAGCGGTTTCATTCAGTACTTC. This codes for CASSTGTSGFIQYF.